Each of the 14 T cell receptor beta chains below was sequenced from the same sample in a study of T cells in tuberculosis. Using immunoSEQ multiplex PCR, the repertoire was profiled, and TCRdb retains in-frame clones only, with some absent. The data show tens of thousands of clones, 92% seen once. Stated time point: new active TB diagnosis, blood taken before or within 7 days of starting treatment. The sample consisted of PBMCs, taken at tuberculosis diagnosis. Receptors originate from an adult with tuberculosis. Some clones in this sample may be carry-over from other donors' samples.

This chain uses TRBV19 with TRBJ2-3; 7 nucleotides agree with TRBD2. The length of the CDR3 is 16 residues. Looked up from germline, CDR1 is LNHDA and CDR2 is SQIVND (reference sequence). V shed 6 bases and J 1 base; nucleotides not matched to a gene: 10. The CDR3 protein is CASRSLAAFGTDTQYF. DNA for the CDR3: TGTGCCAGTAGATCCCTAGCGGCTTTCGGCACAGATACGCAGTATTTT.

This chain links TRBV29-1 with TRBJ1-2; no clear D. This CDR3 contains 13 residues. CDR1 SQVTM and CDR2 ANQGSEA come from the germline V gene. V was shortened by 0 bases and J by 4 bases, with 9 bases between the two germline ends. The CDR3 DNA follows: TGCAGCGTTGAAGATCAGGTTGGCTATGGCTACACCTTC. Its protein product is CSVEDQVGYGYTF.

This chain joins TRBV5-4 and TRBJ2-3; 9 bases agree with TRBD1. Per germline, CDR1 SGHNT and CDR2 YYREEE (reference sequence). With 10 bases clipped from V and 4 bases from J, the junction kept 10 bases outside the gene matches. The length of the CDR3 is 14 residues. CDR3: CAGKTGGLSDTQYF. The CDR3 DNA sequence: TGTGCCGGAAAGACAGGGGGTTTGTCAGATACGCAGTATTTT. The whole variable domain, filled in from reference TRBV5-4 and TRBJ2-3, reads ETGVTQSPTHLIKTRGQQVTLRCSSQSGHNTVSWYQQALGQGPQFIFQYYREEENGRGNFPPRFSGLQFPNYSSELNVNALELDDSALYLCAGKTGGLSDTQYFGPGTRLTVL.

This sequence joins TRBV11-2 and TRBJ1-2; D not certain. CDR1 SGHAT and CDR2 FQNNGV come from the germline V gene. Trimming removed 4 bases from V and 3 bases from J, with 9 bases in between. This CDR3 is 13 amino acids long. Written as DNA, the CDR3 is TGTGCCAGCAGCTCACTTGCGGACTATGGCTACACCTTC. It translates to CASSSLADYGYTF.

The rearrangement links TRBV4-2 to TRBJ2-3; 9 bases align to TRBD2. This CDR3 spans 17 amino acids. In germline, CDR1 is LGHNA, CDR2 YNFKEQ. The CDR3 DNA reads TGTGCAAGCGAGGCATTGTCCGGCGGGAGGGGAGGAGATACGCAGTATTTT. Translating gives CASEALSGGRGGDTQYF.

The chain combines TRBV19 with TRBJ2-6; D is possibly TRBD1 (6 bases). Germline values: CDR1 LNHDA, CDR2 SQIVND (reference sequence). The V end lost 11 bases, the J end lost 0 bases, and 17 bases lay between the germline ends. The length of the CDR3 is 16 residues. As DNA, the CDR3 is TGTGCCTCATGGACAGCACGGTCCTCTGGGGCCAACGTCCTGACTTTC. The encoded protein is CASWTARSSGANVLTF.

This sequence joins TRBV6-6 and TRBJ2-2; possible D gene TRBD1, 8 bases. V lost 6 bases and J lost 3, with 17 bases in between. Germline assignment: CDR1 MNHNY and CDR2 SVGAGI (reference sequence). The CDR3 is 16 amino acids. This CDR3 is CASRSGQGGYTGELFF. The DNA of the CDR3 is TGTGCCAGCAGAAGCGGACAGGGAGGGTACACCGGGGAGCTGTTTTTT.

The genes are TRBV27 and TRBJ1-3; 7 bases are a match to TRBD1. The germline gives CDR1 MNHEY, CDR2 SMNVEV (reference sequence). The CDR3 sequence is 15 residues long. The J segment lost 0 bases and the V segment lost 6 bases, leaving 5 bases of the junction unmatched. The CDR3 sequence: CASSSRGSSGNTIYF. The CDR3 coding sequence is TGTGCCAGCAGCTCCAGGGGGAGCTCTGGAAACACCATATATTTT.

V is TRBV19 and J is TRBJ2-1; D gene ambiguous. CDR1 and CDR2 from the germline V gene are LNHDA and SQIVND (reference sequence). The CDR3 runs 12 residues. V gave up 5 bases and J gave up 3 bases, with 5 bases separating them. The CDR3 here is CASSLSYNEQFF. CDR3 bases: TGTGCCAGTAGTCTGAGCTACAATGAGCAGTTCTTC.

The chain combines TRBV27 with TRBJ2-3, with 12 bases identical to TRBD2. CDR3 length equals 18 residues. Germline CDR1 reads MNHEY; CDR2 reads SMNVEV (reference sequence). The V and J ends lost 3 bases and 3 bases, in that order; junction bases with no gene match: 10. The DNA of the CDR3 is TGTGCCAGCAGTTTCTCCTGGACTAGCGGGGTCCGGACAGATACGCAGTATTTT. Amino acid sequence: CASSFSWTSGVRTDTQYF.

J is TRBJ2-7 and V is TRBV6-1; 7 positions match TRBD1. Per germline, CDR1 MNHNS and CDR2 SASEGT. V lost 7 bases and J lost 1; bases outside the gene matches: 4. This CDR3 is built from 13 residues. The CDR3, as DNA: TGTGCCAGCAAACCGGGACAGTCCTACGAGCAGTACTTC. Protein: CASKPGQSYEQYF.

The J gene is TRBJ1-5, the V gene TRBV29-1; D uncertain. Trimming cost V 4 bases and J 4 bases, with 11 bases left between them. In germline, CDR1 is SQVTM, CDR2 ANQGSEA. The CDR3 extends over 13 amino acids. The DNA for the CDR3 is TGCAGCGTTGTTGGCGGATCTAATCAGCCCCAGCATTTT. This sequence encodes CSVVGGSNQPQHF.

This chain links TRBV18 with TRBJ2-7, with D possibly TRBD1 on 7 matching bases. In germline, CDR1 is KGHSH, CDR2 LQKENI. This CDR3 comprises 14 residues. V lost 3 bases to trimming and J lost 7 bases, with 16 bases between them. The CDR3, as DNA: TGTGCCAGCTCACCGCAGGAGGGGGCGCGGGAGCAGTACTTC. Its protein product is CASSPQEGAREQYF.

The chain has TRBV5-6 and TRBJ1-2; D call uncertain. V shed 2 bases and J shed 1 base, with 15 bases lying between them. CDR1 and CDR2 (germline): SGHDT, YYEEEE. This CDR3 has 16 amino acids. The CDR3 nucleotides are TGTGCCAGCAGCTTCGGTCTGGGCAGTAGTAACTATGGCTACACCTTC. This codes for CASSFGLGSSNYGYTF.